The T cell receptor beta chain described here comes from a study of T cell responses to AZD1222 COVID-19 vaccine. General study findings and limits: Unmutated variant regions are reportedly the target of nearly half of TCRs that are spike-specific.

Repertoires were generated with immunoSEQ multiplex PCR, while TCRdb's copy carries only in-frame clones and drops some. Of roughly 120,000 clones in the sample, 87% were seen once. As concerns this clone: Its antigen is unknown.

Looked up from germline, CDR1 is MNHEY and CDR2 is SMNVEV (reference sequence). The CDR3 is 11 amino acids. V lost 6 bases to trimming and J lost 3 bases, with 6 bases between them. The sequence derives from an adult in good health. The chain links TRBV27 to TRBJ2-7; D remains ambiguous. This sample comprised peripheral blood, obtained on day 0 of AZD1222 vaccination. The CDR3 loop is CASSAGYEQYF. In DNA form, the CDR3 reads TGTGCCAGCAGCGCAGGCTACGAGCAGTACTTC.